This passage covers 21 T cell receptor beta chains from one sample sequenced in a study of blood T cell repertoires in COVID-19 (dated by TCRdb to about 2020). The library was obtained by the immunoSEQ multiplex PCR assay. The source is immuneACCESS, and TCRdb retained only in-frame sequences with V and J called. Part of the clones is not carried over; for the studies checked, unresolved V genes explain less than half of this, and the remainder is unexplained. For this sample there are 200,000 to 250,000 clones; about 83% appear just once. In total, the top ten clones hold about 7% of the sample. The sample was PBMCs or T cells enriched from blood (not recorded which). The receptors derive from a woman between 40 and 55 years old who had recovered from COVID-19.

This rearrangement joins TRBV25-1 to TRBJ2-1; D is perhaps TRBD1 (6 bases). V gave up 3 bases and J gave up 8 bases, with 17 bases separating them. Per germline, CDR1 MGHDK and CDR2 SYGVNS. There are 15 residues in the CDR3. The CDR3 DNA reads TGTGCCAGCAGTGACTCAACAGGGAAGGCGGATGAGCAGTTCTTC. It yields the protein CASSDSTGKADEQFF.

The chain couples TRBV6-5 to TRBJ2-7, with D hard to call. Looked up from germline, CDR1 is MNHEY and CDR2 is SVGAGI. The ends were cut back, 8 bases at V and 4 bases at J, with 9 bases in the middle. The CDR3 extends over 11 amino acids. In DNA form, the CDR3 reads TGTGCCAGCCGAAACCTATACGAGCAGTACGTC. Translation gives CASRNLYEQYV.

V usage is TRBV6-5 and J usage is TRBJ1-2; TRBD1 matches at 9 bases. The CDR3 runs to 13 residues. The germline CDR1 and CDR2 sequences are MNHEY and SVGAGI. V trimming: 5 bases; J trimming: 8 bases; junction bases outside the gene matches: 6. The CDR3: CASSRGQGNGYTF. CDR3 coding DNA: TGTGCCAGCAGTAGGGGACAGGGCAACGGCTACACCTTC.

This clone was seen only once. The chain uses TRBV7-2 and TRBJ2-5; D perhaps matches TRBD1 (6 bases). Germline CDR1 is SGHTA and CDR2 is FQGNSA. The ends were cut back, 1 base at V and 5 bases at J, with 11 bases in the middle. The CDR3 runs 14 residues. CDR3 loop: CASSLERRGETQYF. In nucleotides, the CDR3 is TGTGCCAGCAGCTTAGAACGCAGGGGTGAGACCCAGTACTTC.

The chain carries TRBV24-1 and TRBJ2-4; D is perhaps TRBD1 (6 bases). V was clipped by 4 bases and J by 6 bases, with 12 bases between them. This CDR3 has 14 amino acids. The germline V gene encodes CDR1 KGHDR and CDR2 SFDVKD. This chain's CDR3 is CATSDPGQRNIQYF. In nucleotides, the CDR3 is TGTGCCACCAGTGACCCCGGACAGAGAAACATTCAGTACTTC.

This chain connects TRBV15 to TRBJ2-3; D is unresolved. The length of the CDR3 is 12 residues. Germline CDR1 is LNHNV and CDR2 is YYDKDF (reference sequence). V shed 0 bases and J shed 9 bases, with 7 bases lying between them. The CDR3 loop reads CATSRDQSTQYF. The CDR3 DNA reads TGTGCCACCAGCAGAGACCAGTCGACGCAGTATTTT.

The chain carries TRBV5-1 and TRBJ2-1, with 9 bases that match TRBD2. This CDR3 is 16 amino acids long. Losses at the gene ends were 4 bases for V and 5 bases for J; bases not matched to a gene: 10. Germline lookup yields CDR1 SGHRS and CDR2 YFSETQ. The DNA of the CDR3 is TGCGCCAGCAGCCTCGGTAGCGGGAGACTGGACAATGAGCAGTTCTTC. This translates into CASSLGSGRLDNEQFF. Full variable domain (remainder filled in from reference TRBV5-1 and TRBJ2-1): KAGVTQTPRYLIKTRGQQVTLSCSPISGHRSVSWYQQTPGQGLQFLFEYFSETQRNKGNFPGRFSGRQFSNSRSEMNVSTLELGDSALYLCASSLGSGRLDNEQFFGPGTRLTVL.

V gene TRBV12-5 combines with J gene TRBJ1-5; possible D gene TRBD1, 5 bases. V lost 0 bases to trimming and J lost 6 bases, with 21 bases between them. From germline, CDR1 is LGHNT and CDR2 FRNRAP. The CDR3 runs 18 residues. The CDR3 loop is CASGLVLFGHGRSQPQHF. In DNA, the CDR3 is TGTGCTAGTGGTTTGGTACTATTCGGACACGGACGGAGTCAGCCCCAGCATTTT. The full variable domain, with the rest looked up from reference TRBV12-5 and TRBJ1-5, is DARVTQTPRHKVTEMGQEVTMRCQPILGHNTVFWYRQTMMQGLELLAYFRNRAPLDDSGMPKDRFSAEMPDATLATLKIQPSEPRDSAVYFCASGLVLFGHGRSQPQHFGDGTRLSIL.

The chain employs TRBV6-4 and TRBJ2-2; 8 bases are a match to TRBD1. The V gene end was trimmed by 8 bases and the J gene end by 1 base; junction bases not matched to a gene: 3. CDR1 and CDR2 (germline): MRHNA, SNTAGT. The CDR3 spans 14 residues. DNA for the CDR3: TGTGCCAGCCGCACAGGGGGGAACACCGGGGAGCTGTTTTTT. Translation gives CASRTGGNTGELFF.

CDR3 DNA sequence: TGTGCCAGCAGCACGGGACAGGGGTCTAAGAACACTGAAGCTTTCTTT. Translated, it gives CASSTGQGSKNTEAFF. The V and J genes are TRBV7-2 and TRBJ1-1; 10 bases are a match to TRBD1. Trimming took 5 bases from V and 1 from J; bases not matched to a gene: 7. Looked up from germline, CDR1 is SGHTA and CDR2 is FQGNSA. The length of the CDR3 is 16 residues.

J is TRBJ1-1 and V is TRBV24-1; 8 nucleotides match TRBD1. Per the germline V gene, CDR1 is KGHDR and CDR2 is SFDVKD. The trim removed 4 bases at V and 3 bases at J, leaving 6 bases unmatched. CDR3 length equals 15 residues. CDR3 DNA: TGTGCCACCAGTGACTCCTCGGACAGGGACACTGAAGCTTTCTTT. Translated: CATSDSSDRDTEAFF.

The chain couples TRBV7-2 to TRBJ2-7, with TRBD2 matching 14 bases. The V segment lost 0 bases and the J segment 2 bases; nucleotides outside the gene matches: 3. The germline CDR1 and CDR2 sequences are SGHTA and FQGNSA. CDR3 length equals 17 residues. The CDR3 DNA reads as TGTGCCAGCAGCTTAGCCCCGGGACTAGCGGGAGCCTACGAGCAGTACTTC. It yields the protein CASSLAPGLAGAYEQYF.

This clone was counted between two and nine times. The chain joins TRBV7-9 to TRBJ2-7, with a possible D match to TRBD2 (6 bases). Trimming pared 4 bases from V and 3 bases from J, leaving 13 bases between. The germline CDR1 and CDR2 sequences are SEHNR and FQNEAQ (reference sequence). The CDR3 length is 14 residues. CDR3 loop: CASSSQGLDYEQYF. The CDR3 DNA reads as TGTGCCAGCAGCTCGCAGGGACTCGACTACGAGCAGTACTTC.

A note on this clone: The same CDR3 is also encoded by other DNA sequences in this sample. The chain combines TRBV7-2 with TRBJ2-1; the match to TRBD2 covers 7 bases. The CDR3 contains 15 residues. V shed 1 base and J 4 bases; nucleotides not matched to a gene: 4. Per the germline V gene, CDR1 is SGHTA and CDR2 is FQGNSA. CDR3 loop: CASSLEGLPYNEQFF. CDR3 coding DNA: TGTGCCAGCAGCTTAGAGGGACTACCTTACAATGAGCAGTTCTTC.

This clone was found once. The CDR3 spells CASGWAGQGEKTQYF. CDR3 nucleotides: TGTGCTAGTGGTTGGGCAGGACAGGGGGAAAAGACCCAGTACTTC. The V and J genes are TRBV12-5 and TRBJ2-5; TRBD1 matches 10 bases. There are 15 residues in the CDR3. CDR1 and CDR2 from the germline V gene are LGHNT and FRNRAP. J was trimmed by 6 bases and V by 4 bases; bases with no gene match: 8.

The chain couples TRBV4-1 to TRBJ2-7; D ambiguous. Germline V lookup: CDR1 MGHRA, CDR2 YSYEKL. Trimming left V 5 bases short and J 1 base short, with 15 bases between. This CDR3 has 15 residues. CDR3 bases: TGCGCCAGCAGCTCCCCCGGCAGGCAATCCTACGAGCAGTACTTC. This codes for CASSSPGRQSYEQYF.

The J gene is TRBJ1-2, the V gene TRBV6-2 or TRBV6-3; 9 bases map to TRBD1. CDR1 and CDR2 from the germline V gene are MNHEY and SVGEGT. This CDR3 has 13 amino acids. V shed 1 base and J 6 bases; nucleotides not matched to a gene: 0. The CDR3 DNA reads TGTGCCAGCAGTTACTGGACAGGGGATGGCTACACCTTC. Its translation: CASSYWTGDGYTF.

The chain employs TRBV13 and TRBJ2-7, with TRBD1 matching 8 bases. This CDR3 is 14 amino acids long. V lost 0 bases and J lost 3; bases outside the gene matches: 1. Germline lookup yields CDR1 PRHDT and CDR2 FYEKMQ (reference sequence). Written as DNA, the CDR3 is TGTGCCAGCAGCTTAGGAGGGACAGGCTACGAGCAGTACTTC. Amino acids: CASSLGGTGYEQYF. The full variable domain, rest sourced from reference TRBV13 and TRBJ2-7, is AAGVIQSPRHLIKEKRETATLKCYPIPRHDTVYWYQQGPGQDPQFLISFYEKMQSDKGSIPDRFSAQQFSDYHSELNMSSLELGDSALYFCASSLGGTGYEQYFGPGTRLTVT.

The gene calls are TRBV5-1 and TRBJ2-1; 8 bases line up with TRBD2. Germline V gene sequence: CDR1 SGHRS, CDR2 YFSETQ. V was clipped by 2 bases and J by 7 bases; unmatched bases: 2. The CDR3 contains 13 residues. CDR3 nucleotide sequence: TGCGCCAGCAGCTTCTTAGCGGGAAATGAGCAGTTCTTC. Translation: CASSFLAGNEQFF. The full variable domain, rest sourced from reference TRBV5-1 and TRBJ2-1, is KAGVTQTPRYLIKTRGQQVTLSCSPISGHRSVSWYQQTPGQGLQFLFEYFSETQRNKGNFPGRFSGRQFSNSRSEMNVSTLELGDSALYLCASSFLAGNEQFFGPGTRLTVL.

The chain's CDR3 is CATQIAAGANTGELFF. Written as DNA, the CDR3 is TGTGCCACCCAAATAGCCGCGGGAGCGAACACCGGGGAGCTGTTTTTT. This sequence joins TRBV19 and TRBJ2-2, with 7 bases aligning to TRBD2. CDR1 and CDR2 (germline): LNHDA, SQIVND (reference sequence). The CDR3 runs to 16 residues. After removal of 10 bases from V and 0 bases from J, the junction contained 11 bases not matched to a gene.

As DNA, the CDR3 is TGTGCCAGCAGCATTAGCGGACCAAACAATGAGCAGTTCTTC. Its translation: CASSISGPNNEQFF. V and J are TRBV9 and TRBJ2-1; TRBD2 is a possible D gene (6 bases). V lost 4 bases to trimming and J lost 5 bases, with 13 bases between them. This CDR3 contains 14 residues. The germline gives CDR1 SGDLS, CDR2 YYNGEE.